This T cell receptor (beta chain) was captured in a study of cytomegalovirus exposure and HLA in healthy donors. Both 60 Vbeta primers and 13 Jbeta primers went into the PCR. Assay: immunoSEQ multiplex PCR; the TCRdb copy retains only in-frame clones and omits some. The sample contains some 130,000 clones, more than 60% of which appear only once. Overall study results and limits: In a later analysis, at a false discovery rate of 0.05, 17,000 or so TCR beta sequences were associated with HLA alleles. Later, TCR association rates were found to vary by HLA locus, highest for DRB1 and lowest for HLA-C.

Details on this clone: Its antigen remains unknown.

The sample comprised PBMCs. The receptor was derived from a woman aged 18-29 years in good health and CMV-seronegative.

CDR3 sequence: CASSLGGVDTDTQYF. The CDR3 DNA reads as TGTGCCAGCAGCCTCGGAGGGGTCGACACAGATACGCAGTATTTT. V and J are TRBV7-9 and TRBJ2-3; D possibly corresponds to TRBD2 (6 bases). Germline V CDR1 and CDR2: SEHNR, FQNEAQ (reference sequence). The CDR3 runs to 15 residues. The V end was cut by 5 bases, the J end by 2 bases, with 14 bases between.